Below, 31 T cell receptor beta chains from the same sample are listed, as sequenced in a study of T cells after yellow fever vaccination. TCRdb re-called the 5' RACE reads with MiXCR, one entry per CDR3 protein. The data show almost 30,000 distinct CDR3 sequences, under 6% seen once. The starting material was CD8+ T cells sorted from PBMCs, obtained 10 days after the yellow fever booster vaccination. These TCRs come from a man aged 25 to 40 who received the YFV17D yellow fever vaccine.

This clonotype showed up many times. The chain is built from TRBV6-5 and TRBJ1-2, with D unclear. V was shortened by 0 bases and J by 1 base, with 6 bases between the two germline ends. The CDR3 runs 14 residues. Germline assignment: CDR1 MNHEY and CDR2 SVGAGI. In DNA, the CDR3 is TGTGCCAGCAGTTACTCGTTGGTTAACTATGGCTACACCTTC. Amino acids: CASSYSLVNYGYTF.

This clonotype appeared many times. The CDR3, as DNA: TGTGCCAGCAGCCCGAACAGGGGCGGGGAGCTGTTTTTT. This translates into CASSPNRGGELFF. V gene TRBV2 combines with J gene TRBJ2-2; 7 bases match TRBD1. The germline gives CDR1 SNHLY, CDR2 FYNNEI. With V trimmed by 6 bases and J by 7 bases, 5 bases remained unmatched. This CDR3 is 13 amino acids long. The full variable domain, with the rest looked up from reference TRBV2 and TRBJ2-2, is EPEVTQTPSHQVTQMGQEVILRCVPISNHLYFYWYRQILGQKVEFLVSFYNNEISEKSEIFDDQFSVERPDGSNFTLKIRSTKLEDSAMYFCASSPNRGGELFFGEGSRLTVL.

This clonotype was detected many times. The chain is built from TRBV23-1 and TRBJ2-7; D is unclear. TRBV23-1 counts as an open reading frame of uncertain function. The CDR3 runs 13 residues. With 4 bases removed from V and 10 bases from J, the gap between germline ends came to 17 bases. CDR3 sequence (DNA): TGCGCCAGCAGTCGCCCGCCGAAGGGTACTCAGTACTTC. Encoded protein: CASSRPPKGTQYF.

This chain links TRBV27 with TRBJ2-5; 9 bases line up with TRBD2. The CDR3 has 14 amino acids. Germline V gene sequence: CDR1 MNHEY, CDR2 SMNVEV (reference sequence). V was clipped by 5 bases and J by 2 bases; unmatched bases: 3. The CDR3, as DNA: TGTGCCAGCAGTCAGACTAGCGGACAAGAGACCCAGTACTTC. Its protein is CASSQTSGQETQYF.

This clonotype has a count of ten or more. The chain is built from TRBV3-1 and TRBJ2-1; 10 bases are a match to TRBD2. This CDR3 is 14 amino acids long. Trimming at V came to 4 bases and at J to 7 bases, leaving 4 bases not matched to a gene. Per germline, CDR1 LGHDT and CDR2 YNNKEL (reference sequence). CDR3: CASSLGSGGNEQFF. CDR3 in DNA: TGTGCCAGCAGCCTTGGTAGCGGGGGGAATGAGCAGTTCTTC.

This clonotype appeared many times. This chain's CDR3 is CASRTGWVAGDSKSTEQFF. CDR3 DNA sequence: TGTGCCAGTAGAACTGGGTGGGTAGCGGGAGATTCGAAGTCGACTGAGCAGTTCTTC. V gene TRBV19 combines with J gene TRBJ2-1; TRBD2 matches at 9 bases. Germline V gene data show CDR1 as LNHDA and CDR2 as SQIVND (reference sequence). CDR3 length: 19 amino acids. Trimming at V came to 6 bases and at J to 9 bases, leaving 24 bases not matched to a gene.

This clonotype was counted ten times or more. The chain is built from TRBV19 and TRBJ1-1; D unresolved. The germline gives CDR1 LNHDA, CDR2 SQIVND (reference sequence). The CDR3 covers 13 residues. V lost 6 bases and J lost 1, with 9 bases in between. The CDR3 here is CASSRRPNTEAFF. The CDR3 coding sequence is TGTGCCAGTAGCCGGAGACCGAACACTGAAGCTTTCTTT. The variable domain in full, with the rest retrieved from reference TRBV19 and TRBJ1-1, is DGGITQSPKYLFRKEGQNVTLSCEQNLNHDAMYWYRQDPGQGLRLIYYSQIVNDFQKGDIAEGYSVSREKKESFPLTVTSAQKNPTAFYLCASSRRPNTEAFFGQGTRLTVV.

At least ten counts were recorded for this clonotype. The chain carries TRBV24-1 and TRBJ2-1; D ambiguous. Per germline, CDR1 KGHDR and CDR2 SFDVKD. Trimming left V 9 bases short and J 9 bases short, with 11 bases between. This CDR3 is 11 amino acids long. Here the CDR3 reads CATWTRSEQFF. CDR3 sequence (DNA): TGTGCCACCTGGACCCGCAGTGAGCAGTTCTTC.

This clonotype was counted ten times or more. The chain is built from TRBV20-1 and TRBJ2-2, with D unresolved. The CDR3 has 12 amino acids. CDR1 and CDR2 from the germline V gene are DFQATT and SNEGSKA (reference sequence). Trimming removed 0 bases from V and 7 bases from J, with 6 bases in between. For the CDR3, the DNA is TGCAGTGCTAGAGAAGAGGACGGGGAGCTGTTTTTT. Its protein product is CSAREEDGELFF.

This clonotype came up many times. The genes are TRBV6-5 and TRBJ2-7; TRBD1 agrees at 9 bases. The ends lost 4 bases at V and 6 bases at J; junction bases unmatched: 7. The CDR3 loop spans 14 amino acids. Germline CDR1 MNHEY, CDR2 SVGAGI. In nucleotides, the CDR3 is TGTGCCAGCAGTTTCGGGACAGGGTCGGGCGAGCAGTACTTC. Amino acid sequence: CASSFGTGSGEQYF.

In this sample, this clonotype turned up many times. This chain connects TRBV5-5 to TRBJ2-1; D ambiguous. V was pared by 0 bases and J by 2 bases, with 9 bases between. This CDR3 region has 15 residues. Germline CDR1 SGHKS, CDR2 YYEKEE (reference sequence). The CDR3 sequence: CASSLDGFTYNEQFF. Written as DNA, the CDR3 is TGTGCCAGCAGCTTGGACGGGTTTACCTACAATGAGCAGTTCTTC.

As to this clonotype: A much larger clone differs from this one at a single base, so this may be a read error. V gene TRBV5-1 combines with J gene TRBJ2-1; no firm D call. CDR3 size: 11 residues. Germline V gives CDR1 SGHRS, CDR2 YFSETQ. CDR3: CDSSFNNEQFF. The CDR3 DNA follows: TGCGACAGCAGCTTCAACAATGAGCAGTTCTTC.

The rearrangement joins TRBV15 to TRBJ1-3; 7 nucleotides line up with TRBD1. Germline V gene data show CDR1 as LNHNV and CDR2 as YYDKDF (reference sequence). V trimming: 3 bases; J trimming: 2 bases; junction bases outside the gene matches: 7. This CDR3 has 16 amino acids. This CDR3 reads CATSSLQGTAGNTIYF. The DNA for the CDR3 is TGTGCCACCAGCAGCTTACAGGGGACGGCTGGAAACACCATATATTTT. Using reference TRBV15 and TRBJ1-3 for the parts outside the CDR3, the full variable domain is DAMVIQNPRYQVTQFGKPVTLSCSQTLNHNVMYWYQQKSSQAPKLLFHYYDKDFNNEADTPDNFQSRRPNTSFCFLDIRSPGLGDTAMYLCATSSLQGTAGNTIYFGEGSWLTVV.

Ten or more counts support this clonotype. CDR3 coding DNA: TGCAGTGCTCCGCTAGCCGATACCTACGAGCAGTACTTC. This sequence encodes CSAPLADTYEQYF. This chain links TRBV20-1 with TRBJ2-7; D is possibly TRBD2 (5 bases). The CDR3 loop spans 13 amino acids. Germline CDR1 DFQATT, CDR2 SNEGSKA (reference sequence). Trimming left V 5 bases short and J 2 bases short, with 13 bases between.

This clonotype was observed at least ten times. The chain carries TRBV5-1 and TRBJ2-2; 10 bases agree with TRBD2. CDR1 SGHRS and CDR2 YFSETQ come from the germline V gene. Losses at the gene ends were 0 bases for V and 7 bases for J; bases not matched to a gene: 3. This CDR3 is 15 amino acids long. CDR3 protein: CASSLDRTSGGELFF. CDR3 in DNA: TGCGCCAGCAGCTTGGATCGGACTAGCGGCGGGGAGCTGTTTTTT.

This clonotype was detected many times. The chain uses TRBV15 and TRBJ2-1, with 16 bases fitting TRBD2. V lost 3 bases, J lost 9 bases, and 5 bases stayed unmatched. This CDR3 has 16 amino acids. Per the germline V gene, CDR1 is LNHNV and CDR2 is YYDKDF (reference sequence). The CDR3 DNA is TGTGCCACCAGCAGGGGACTAGCGGGAGGGTTTGGTGAGCAGTTCTTC. This encodes CATSRGLAGGFGEQFF.

In its sample, this clonotype was seen many times. The rearrangement links TRBV9 to TRBJ2-1; 9 bases agree with TRBD2. Germline CDR1 is SGDLS and CDR2 is YYNGEE. With 3 bases clipped from V and 2 bases from J, the junction kept 3 bases outside the gene matches. The CDR3 covers 15 residues. DNA for the CDR3: TGTGCCAGCAGCGGGCGGGAGGGAGCCTACAATGAGCAGTTCTTC. Its protein is CASSGREGAYNEQFF.

In regard to this clonotype: This sequence may be a read error, since a much larger clone differs from it by one base. V is TRBV20-1 and J is TRBJ2-1, with D possibly matching TRBD2 (7 bases). Germline V lookup: CDR1 DFQATT, CDR2 SNEGSKA (reference sequence). The CDR3 has 16 amino acids. CDR3 bases: TGCTGTGCTATACTCCCTGAGGGGGGGGATTCGGGTGAGCAGTTCTTC. Its translation: CCAILPEGGDSGEQFF.

The sample holds many counts of this clonotype. The V and J genes are TRBV18 and TRBJ2-1, with 9 bases fitting TRBD1. The trim removed 5 bases at V and 3 bases at J, leaving 5 bases unmatched. Germline-derived CDR1 and CDR2 are KGHSH and LQKENI. The CDR3 extends over 15 amino acids. In DNA form, the CDR3 reads TGTGCCAGCTCAATCCCGGGACAGGGCTACAATGAGCAGTTCTTC. Protein product: CASSIPGQGYNEQFF.

This clonotype showed up just a few times. Since a much larger clone is just one base distant, this may be a read error. The J gene is TRBJ2-4, the V gene TRBV29-1; D remains ambiguous. The CDR3 sequence is 16 residues long. Germline CDR1 SQVTM, CDR2 ANQGSEA. V was cut by 8 bases and J by 0 bases, with 20 bases left in between. For the CDR3, the DNA is TGCAGCACGACCCCGGACGGAACCACAGCCAAAAACATTCAGTACTTC. It codes for CSTTPDGTTAKNIQYF. Full variable domain (missing parts from reference TRBV29-1 and TRBJ2-4): SAVISQKPSRDICQRGTSLTIQCQVDSQVTMMFWYRQQPGQSLTLIATANQGSEATYESGFVIDKFPISRPNLTFSTLTVSNMSPEDSSIYLCSTTPDGTTAKNIQYFGAGTRLSVL.

Ten or more counts support this clonotype. The chain recombines TRBV9 with TRBJ1-4, with a weak D call TRBD1 (6 bases). CDR1 is SGDLS and CDR2 is YYNGEE in the germline V gene. The CDR3 length is 15 residues. The V end was cut by 3 bases, the J end by 3 bases, with 12 bases between. The CDR3 is CASSGAGAANEKLFF. For the CDR3, the DNA is TGTGCCAGCAGCGGGGCAGGGGCGGCTAATGAAAAACTGTTTTTT. The full variable domain, with the rest looked up from reference TRBV9 and TRBJ1-4, is DSGVTQTPKHLITATGQRVTLRCSPRSGDLSVYWYQQSLDQGLQFLIQYYNGEERAKGNILERFSAQQFPDLHSELNLSSLELGDSALYFCASSGAGAANEKLFFGSGTQLSVL.

This clonotype has at least ten counts. The chain carries TRBV9 and TRBJ2-3; tentative D call: TRBD1 (6 bases). V was trimmed by 7 bases and J by 0 bases, leaving 15 bases between them. The CDR3 length is 15 residues. CDR1 is SGDLS, CDR2 YYNGEE, per germline. The CDR3 nucleotides read TGTGCCAGCGGTGTCCAGGGGTCCAGCACAGATACGCAGTATTTT. This sequence encodes CASGVQGSSTDTQYF.

This clonotype was picked up many times. The rearrangement uses TRBV10-2 and TRBJ1-1; D ambiguous. This CDR3 spans 14 amino acids. Trimming took off 3 bases at V and 1 base at J, with 9 bases between the two ends. Looked up from germline, CDR1 is WSHSY and CDR2 is SAAADI. The CDR3 region is CASSDDISNTEAFF. The DNA for the CDR3 is TGCGCCAGCAGTGACGACATCTCGAACACTGAAGCTTTCTTT.

In its sample, this clonotype was seen many times. The chain combines TRBV6-5 with TRBJ2-5, with 10 nucleotides matching TRBD2. Germline V gene sequence: CDR1 MNHEY, CDR2 SVGAGI. CDR3 length equals 16 residues. The junction had 6 bases not matched to a gene; V was cut back by 0 bases and J by 5 bases. The CDR3 DNA sequence: TGTGCCAGCAGTTACTCGCTAGCGGGAGTGGGGGAGACCCAGTACTTC. Residues: CASSYSLAGVGETQYF.

The sample holds many counts of this clonotype. This chain joins TRBV12-3 or TRBV12-4 and TRBJ2-7; D may be TRBD2 (6 bases). This CDR3 is built from 15 residues. The V and J ends lost 2 bases and 3 bases respectively, with 14 bases between them. In nucleotides, the CDR3 is TGTGCCAGCAGTTTACGCGGGACCCCTGACTACGAGCAGTACTTC. Translating gives CASSLRGTPDYEQYF.

This clonotype was counted a few times. The chain recombines TRBV9 with TRBJ2-7; either TRBD1 or TRBD2 may fit D (5 bases each). Germline lookup yields CDR1 SGDLS and CDR2 YYNGEE. Trimming took off 3 bases at V and 2 bases at J, with 12 bases between the two ends. This CDR3 comprises 14 residues. The CDR3 DNA sequence: TGTGCCAGCAGCGGGGGACCGAATACCTACGAGCAGTACTTC. It codes for CASSGGPNTYEQYF.

The V and J genes are TRBV9 and TRBJ2-1; D is perhaps TRBD1 or TRBD2 (5 bases each). Between the trimmed V and J ends, which lost 4 bases and 7 bases, there was a span of 15 bases. Germline V gene lookup returns CDR1 SGDLS and CDR2 YYNGEE. The CDR3 sequence is 14 residues long. The CDR3 bases are TGTGCCAGCAGCCCCCGGGGCAGTGAGAATGAGCAGTTCTTC. The encoded protein is CASSPRGSENEQFF.

This clonotype has ten or more counts. CDR3 in DNA: TGCAGCGTTGCGGGTGATCAGTTGAGCTCCTACGAGCAGTACTTC. Translated: CSVAGDQLSSYEQYF. The chain is built from TRBV29-1 and TRBJ2-7; D is unresolved. The germline gives CDR1 SQVTM, CDR2 ANQGSEA. V was pared by 4 bases and J by 0 bases, with 16 bases between. This CDR3 region has 15 residues.

This clonotype has only a few counts. The V and J genes are TRBV5-4 and TRBJ2-5; no clear D gene. This CDR3 comprises 17 residues. CDR1 is SGHNT and CDR2 is YYREEE in the germline V gene (reference sequence). V was clipped by 1 base and J by 5 bases, with 21 bases between them. CDR3 bases: TGTGCCAGCAGCTTGAGAGGAGCATCCCCGAGTAGGGAGACCCAGTACTTC. As protein: CASSLRGASPSRETQYF.

For this clonotype: A much larger clone lies one base from this, so it may be a read error. The J gene is TRBJ2-7, the V gene TRBV4-3; D is tentatively TRBD1 or TRBD2 (6 bases each). CDR1 is LGHNA, CDR2 YSLEER, per germline. This CDR3 has 14 residues. The ends were cut back, 0 bases at V and 4 bases at J, with 10 bases in the middle. This CDR3 reads CASSQEQGGYEQYF. The CDR3, as DNA: TGCGCCAGCAGCCAAGAACAGGGAGGATACGAGCAGTACTTC.

This clonotype was counted at least ten times. This chain connects TRBV10-1 to TRBJ2-7; perhaps D is TRBD1 or TRBD2 (5 bases each). The germline V gene encodes CDR1 WNHNN and CDR2 SYGVQD (reference sequence). This CDR3 has 13 amino acids. Trimming took off 3 bases at V and 2 bases at J, with 8 bases between the two ends. The CDR3 nucleotides read TGCGCCAGCAGTGAACTGGGGGCCTACGAGCAGTACTTC. Encoded protein: CASSELGAYEQYF.